The 13 T cell receptor beta chains given below trace back to one sample, sequenced in a study of T cell responses to AZD1222 COVID-19 vaccine (dated by TCRdb to about 2021). The library was obtained by the immunoSEQ multiplex PCR assay. TCRdb took over this immuneACCESS table, retaining in-frame rearrangements with V and J assigned. Such tables are incomplete; in checked studies, under half of the missing clones stem from an unresolved V gene, and the remainder is unexplained. The sample table lists approximately 44,000 clones, less than 85% of them with a count of one. About 3.8% of the sample lies in the top ten. The intended sense of this specimen's time point label: baseline before first vaccination. The sample in question was peripheral blood, obtained on day 0 of AZD1222 vaccination. The receptors derive from an adult in good health.

The chain employs TRBV7-9 and TRBJ2-7; TRBD1 might be the D (6 bases). This CDR3 has 15 amino acids. Germline loops: CDR1 SEHNR, CDR2 FQNEAQ (reference sequence). The germline V and J ends were trimmed by 7 bases and 5 bases, with 21 bases remaining between them. The CDR3, as DNA: TGTGCCAGCACCGAGGGGGTAAGCAGACGGGACGAGCAGTACTTC. It encodes CASTEGVSRRDEQYF.

V usage is TRBV5-6 and J usage is TRBJ1-2; the match to TRBD1 covers 7 bases. This CDR3 is built from 13 residues. From germline, CDR1 is SGHDT and CDR2 YYEEEE. V shed 2 bases, J shed 7 bases, and the junction held 5 bases outside the gene matches. CDR3 sequence reads: CASSLGTVTGYTF. CDR3 in DNA: TGTGCCAGCAGCTTAGGGACAGTAACTGGCTACACCTTC. The variable domain in full, with the rest retrieved from reference TRBV5-6 and TRBJ1-2, is DAGVTQSPTHLIKTRGQQVTLRCSPKSGHDTVSWYQQALGQGPQFIFQYYEEEERQRGNFPDRFSGHQFPNYSSELNVNALLLGDSALYLCASSLGTVTGYTFGSGTRLTVV.

This rearrangement joins TRBV7-3 to TRBJ2-3; D is possibly TRBD2 (6 bases). The CDR3 spans 16 residues. V was clipped by 0 bases and J by 3 bases, with 13 bases between them. Germline V CDR1 and CDR2: SGHTA, FQGTGA. The CDR3 region has the DNA TGTGCCAGCAGCTTAACCCCCATGGCGGGGACAGATACGCAGTATTTT. Protein product: CASSLTPMAGTDTQYF.

This clone has more than one count but fewer than ten. The rearrangement links TRBV7-9 to TRBJ2-2; TRBD2 aligns across 7 bases. V dropped 8 bases and J dropped 1; count of bases not matched to a gene: 10. Germline V CDR1 and CDR2: SEHNR, FQNEAQ (reference sequence). The CDR3 has 16 amino acids. CDR3 in DNA: TGTGCCAGCGGAAGACGGGTAGCGGGGAACACCGGGGAGCTGTTTTTT. This gives the protein CASGRRVAGNTGELFF. Filled out from reference TRBV7-9 and TRBJ2-2, the complete variable domain reads DTGVSQNPRHKITKRGQNVTFRCDPISEHNRLYWYRQTLGQGPEFLTYFQNEAQLEKSRLLSDRFSAERPKGSFSTLEIQRTEQGDSAMYLCASGRRVAGNTGELFFGEGSRLTVL.

The chain links TRBV28 to TRBJ1-5, with unresolved D. Germline assignment: CDR1 MDHEN and CDR2 SYDVKM. Trimming removed 1 base at V and 2 bases at J, with 9 bases between. The CDR3 contains 15 residues. The chain's CDR3 is CASSLLGKGNQPQHF. CDR3 sequence (DNA): TGTGCCAGCAGTTTATTAGGGAAGGGCAATCAGCCCCAGCATTTT.

This clone was recorded a few times. The chain combines TRBV5-4 with TRBJ1-1; D gene uncertain. Germline lookup yields CDR1 SGHNT and CDR2 YYREEE (reference sequence). This CDR3 spans 13 amino acids. V dropped 4 bases and J dropped 7 bases, with 14 bases sitting between them. CDR3 sequence: CASSPPRAHEAFF. DNA of the CDR3: TGTGCCAGCAGCCCGCCCCGGGCCCATGAAGCTTTCTTT.

The chain has TRBV10-1 and TRBJ1-1, with D hard to call. V gave up 0 bases and J gave up 6 bases, with 11 bases separating them. The length of the CDR3 is 14 residues. CDR1 and CDR2 from the germline V gene are WNHNN and SYGVQD (reference sequence). In DNA form, the CDR3 reads TGCGCCAGCAGTGAGTCGACCTTTATCTCTGAAGCTTTCTTT. Its protein is CASSESTFISEAFF.

Only one count was recorded for this clone. V and J are TRBV28 and TRBJ2-3; D unclear. CDR3 length equals 14 residues. Germline V CDR1 and CDR2: MDHEN, SYDVKM. Trimming pared 1 base from V and 2 bases from J, leaving 7 bases between. DNA for the CDR3: TGTGCCAGCAGTTTATTCGACAACACAGATACGCAGTATTTT. Its protein product is CASSLFDNTDTQYF.

The chain combines TRBV5-4 with TRBJ2-5, with D perhaps TRBD2 (6 bases). CDR1 and CDR2 from the germline V gene are SGHNT and YYREEE (reference sequence). The CDR3 is made up of 13 amino acids. Trimming left V 10 bases short and J 2 bases short, with 15 bases between. CDR3 coding DNA: TGTGCCTGCGGGGCGGGGTGGCAAGAGACCCAGTACTTC. Its translation is CACGAGWQETQYF.

The CDR3 bases are TGCAGTGCTAGTGACGATACTAACTATGGCTACACCTTC. Protein sequence: CSASDDTNYGYTF. The V call is TRBV20-1, the J call TRBJ1-2; the D is unclear. Germline loops: CDR1 DFQATT, CDR2 SNEGSKA (reference sequence). The CDR3 runs to 13 residues. V dropped 3 bases and J dropped 0 bases, with 8 bases sitting between them.

The rearrangement uses TRBV6-5 and TRBJ1-6; TRBD1 is a possible D gene (6 bases). Germline V gene sequence: CDR1 MNHEY, CDR2 SVGAGI. Trimming shortened V by 7 bases and J by 10 bases, and 14 bases separated the two germline ends. This CDR3 comprises 13 residues. The CDR3 sequence is CASKRQVDSPLHF. DNA for the CDR3: TGTGCCAGCAAGAGACAGGTAGACTCACCCCTCCACTTT.

J is TRBJ1-1 and V is TRBV28; a possible D gene is TRBD1 (6 bases). The germline V gene has CDR1 MDHEN and CDR2 SYDVKM. The CDR3 runs 15 residues. Trimming shortened V by 3 bases and J by 3 bases, and 14 bases separated the two germline ends. The CDR3 loop reads CASSFVQGTHTEAFF. In DNA, the CDR3 is TGTGCCAGCAGTTTCGTACAGGGTACCCACACTGAAGCTTTCTTT.

The chain carries TRBV29-1 and TRBJ2-7; D might be TRBD2 (5 bases). This CDR3 is built from 14 residues. Looked up from germline, CDR1 is SQVTM and CDR2 is ANQGSEA. Trimming removed 6 bases at V and 4 bases at J, with 19 bases between. CDR3 protein: CSVRVGIHLYEQYF. As DNA, the CDR3 is TGCAGCGTAAGAGTCGGGATTCATCTGTACGAGCAGTACTTC.